A selection of T cell receptor beta chains follows, all from one sample in a study of T cells in Graves' hyperthyroidism and ophthalmopathy. MiXCR was run by TCRdb on the multiplex PCR reads, yielding one entry per CDR3 protein. The sample shows about 400,000 distinct CDR3 sequences, 15% of them seen only once. The sample was blood. The source is a woman aged 25 to 45 with Graves' hyperthyroidism. Each CDR3 is given with its conserved first and last residue. The order of the fields is V gene, J gene, clone size, D gene, CDR3 protein, CDR3 DNA. D genes are given only for firm matches. Clone size is given for some rows only: seen once, a few or many times, or a class if the clone is expanded.

V gene: TRBV4-1
J gene: TRBJ1-5
clone size: few
D gene: .
CDR3 protein: CASSQDSSVNSNQPQHF
CDR3 DNA: TGCGCCAGCAGCCAGGATTCAAGTGTAAATAGCAATCAGCCCCAGCATTTT

V gene: TRBV2
J gene: TRBJ1-3
clone size: .
D gene: .
CDR3 protein: CASSEGGTWGNTIYF
CDR3 DNA: TGTGCCAGCAGTGAAGGTGGGACCTGGGGAAACACCATATATTTT

V gene: TRBV28
J gene: TRBJ1-4
clone size: few
D gene: .
CDR3 protein: CASRSGVLGNEKLFF
CDR3 DNA: TGTGCCAGCAGGTCTGGCGTCCTGGGTAATGAAAAACTGTTTTTT

V gene: TRBV5-1
J gene: TRBJ2-3
clone size: many
D gene: .
CDR3 protein: CASSSGASTDTQYF
CDR3 DNA: TGCGCCAGCAGCTCCGGAGCTAGCACAGATACGCAGTATTTT

V gene: TRBV6-1
J gene: TRBJ2-1
clone size: many
D gene: .
CDR3 protein: CASRGLYPNEQFF
CDR3 DNA: TGTGCCAGCAGGGGACTGTACCCCAATGAGCAGTTCTTC

V gene: TRBV28
J gene: TRBJ2-5
clone size: many
D gene: .
CDR3 protein: CASGERSGTETQYF
CDR3 DNA: TGTGCCAGCGGAGAGCGCTCGGGGACAGAGACCCAGTACTTC

V gene: TRBV15
J gene: TRBJ1-2
clone size: .
D gene: .
CDR3 protein: CATSRDITYGYTF
CDR3 DNA: TGTGCCACCAGCAGAGATATTACCTATGGCTACACCTTC

V gene: TRBV28
J gene: TRBJ2-7
clone size: many
D gene: .
CDR3 protein: CASVQEWASYEQYF
CDR3 DNA: TGTGCCAGCGTCCAAGAGTGGGCATCCTACGAGCAGTACTTC

V gene: TRBV9
J gene: TRBJ1-1
clone size: few
D gene: TRBD1
CDR3 protein: CASSIWDRGLRNEAFF
CDR3 DNA: TGTGCCAGCAGCATATGGGACAGGGGGCTAAGGAATGAAGCTTTCTTT

V gene: TRBV28
J gene: TRBJ2-5
clone size: many
D gene: .
CDR3 protein: CASSFEGIETQYF
CDR3 DNA: TGTGCCAGCAGTTTCGAGGGCATAGAGACCCAGTACTTC

V gene: TRBV20-1
J gene: TRBJ1-2
clone size: .
D gene: .
CDR3 protein: CSARDLQAPSNYGYTF
CDR3 DNA: TGCAGTGCTAGAGATCTGCAGGCGCCGTCTAACTATGGCTACACCTTC

V gene: TRBV3-1
J gene: TRBJ2-5
clone size: .
D gene: .
CDR3 protein: CASSQGFGRIQETQYF
CDR3 DNA: TGTGCCAGCAGCCAAGGGTTCGGCAGGATTCAAGAGACCCAGTACTTC

V gene: TRBV30
J gene: TRBJ2-1
clone size: many
D gene: .
CDR3 protein: CAWSVDSAIYNEQFF
CDR3 DNA: TGTGCCTGGAGTGTTGACAGCGCGATCTACAATGAGCAGTTCTTC

V gene: TRBV4-1
J gene: TRBJ2-7
clone size: .
D gene: .
CDR3 protein: CASSQESGVGYGEQYF
CDR3 DNA: TGCGCCAGCAGCCAAGAGTCAGGAGTTGGGTACGGTGAGCAGTACTTC

V gene: TRBV9
J gene: TRBJ2-3
clone size: .
D gene: .
CDR3 protein: CASSVGGISTDTQYF
CDR3 DNA: TGTGCCAGCAGCGTAGGCGGGATAAGCACAGATACGCAGTATTTT

V gene: TRBV12-3/TRBV12-4
J gene: TRBJ2-1
clone size: many
D gene: .
CDR3 protein: CASSLGGLRAEQFF
CDR3 DNA: TGTGCCAGCAGTTTAGGCGGACTGCGGGCGGAGCAGTTCTTC

V gene: TRBV12-3/TRBV12-4
J gene: TRBJ1-1
clone size: many
D gene: .
CDR3 protein: CASSYSPGSFTEAFF
CDR3 DNA: TGTGCCAGCAGCTATTCCCCAGGTAGCTTCACTGAAGCTTTCTTT

V gene: TRBV5-1
J gene: TRBJ1-2
clone size: few
D gene: TRBD1
CDR3 protein: CASSFGTVGANYGYTF
CDR3 DNA: TGCGCCAGCAGCTTTGGGACAGTTGGCGCTAACTATGGCTACACCTTC

V gene: TRBV29-1
J gene: TRBJ2-7
clone size: .
D gene: .
CDR3 protein: CSADPGSYYEQYF
CDR3 DNA: TGCAGCGCTGACCCCGGCAGCTACTACGAGCAGTACTTC